These T cell receptor beta chains were read from a single sample in a study of shared clonotypes between healthy human individuals. The assay was immunoSEQ multiplex PCR, and TCRdb's table has in-frame clones only and misses some. In the table there are about 510,000 clones, almost 97% of which are singletons. The sequenced material came from naive CD4+ T cells sorted from blood. These receptors were taken from a woman between 25 and 40 years old in good health. Both conserved end residues are part of each CDR3. Each record gives: V gene, D gene, CDR3 length, J gene, clone size, CDR3 DNA, CDR3 protein. A D gene is named only where the DNA matches it firmly. Size values are once, few and many counts, or a class for expanded clones, and some rows have none.

TRBV28	.	11	TRBJ2-7	.	TGTGCCAGCCAGGGCCCCTACGAGCAGTACTTC	CASQGPYEQYF
TRBV18	.	15	TRBJ2-2	.	TGTGCCAGCTCACCGTCACAGGGAATCACCGGGGAGCTGTTTTTT	CASSPSQGITGELFF
TRBV5-3	TRBD2	14	TRBJ2-3	.	TGTGCCAGCAGCTATAGCGGGAGCGAACATACGCAGTATTTT	CASSYSGSEHTQYF
TRBV5-1	TRBD2	15	TRBJ2-2	.	TGCGCCAGCGGGCTAGCGGCCGAGAACACCGGGGAGCTGTTTTTT	CASGLAAENTGELFF
TRBV6-6	.	14	TRBJ2-7	.	TGTGCCAGCACCCAAAGAACAGGGTCCTACGAGCAGTACTTC	CASTQRTGSYEQYF
TRBV5-4	.	14	TRBJ1-2	once	TGTGCCAGCAGCCCGAGCCGGGACATCGGCGGCTACACCTTC	CASSPSRDIGGYTF
TRBV28	.	14	TRBJ2-7	.	TGTGCCAGCGTATCCCCTAGCTTGTCCTACGAGCAGTACTTC	CASVSPSLSYEQYF
TRBV6-1	.	14	TRBJ2-7	.	TGTGCCAGTATAAGGGGTTCACAGCACTACGAGCAGTACTTC	CASIRGSQHYEQYF
TRBV19	.	16	TRBJ1-6	.	TGTGCCAGTAGTGCGTTGGCAAGGACAGTTAATTCACCCCTCCACTTT	CASSALARTVNSPLHF
TRBV5-4	.	13	TRBJ1-1	.	TGTGCCAGCAGCTTTGCCGAAAACACTGAAGCTTTCTTT	CASSFAENTEAFF
TRBV5-1	.	16	TRBJ2-7	.	TGCGCCAGCAGCTCGATTATAGCGGCTAGCTCCTACGAGCAGTACTTC	CASSSIIAASSYEQYF
TRBV7-9	.	14	TRBJ2-7	.	TGTGCCAGCAGCCTAAAGCGGACCTCCTACGAGCAGTACTTC	CASSLKRTSYEQYF
TRBV5-1	TRBD2	15	TRBJ2-7	.	TGCGCCAGCAGCCCAGGGACTAGCGGACTCTACGAGCAGTACTTC	CASSPGTSGLYEQYF
TRBV11-2	.	13	TRBJ2-6	few	TGTGCCAGCAGCCCACAGTCGCGGCACGTCCTGACTTTC	CASSPQSRHVLTF
TRBV6-1	TRBD1	14	TRBJ1-2	.	TGTGCCAGCAGAAGGGACAGGGGCGGCTATGGCTACACCTTC	CASRRDRGGYGYTF
TRBV7-9	.	15	TRBJ1-3	.	TGTGCCAGCAGTCCCATGATCGGCTCTGGAAACACCATATATTTT	CASSPMIGSGNTIYF
TRBV6-6	.	13	TRBJ1-5	.	TGTGCCAGCAGTTACGATGGGGACCAGCCCCAGCGTTTT	CASSYDGDQPQRF
TRBV27	.	19	TRBJ2-6	.	TGTGCCAGCAGTGCGACCTACAGGGAAATCCTAGCTGGGGCCAACGTCCTGACTTTC	CASSATYREILAGANVLTF